This T cell receptor (beta chain) was sequenced for a study of T cell responses to AZD1222 COVID-19 vaccine. Findings of the study overall: Among vaccine-associated CD4 TCRs, coverage spanned spike, with dominance at 160-218 and 743-854. White British people made up most donors, females outnumbered males, and clonal diversity was possibly underestimated.

To note about this clone: Its antigen is currently unknown.

After removal of 1 base from V and 5 bases from J, the junction contained 5 bases not matched to a gene. Germline CDR1 reads SGHRS; CDR2 reads YFSETQ. The CDR3 has 16 amino acids. The protocol was immunoSEQ multiplex PCR, while the TCRdb copy is restricted to in-frame clones and leaves out a portion. The sample yields about 120,000 clones, approximately 85% seen once. Specimen: peripheral blood, collected on day 0 of MenACWY control vaccination. The V and J genes are TRBV5-1 and TRBJ2-2; TRBD1 matches at 10 bases. The TCR sequence derives from an adult in good health. CDR3 sequence (DNA): TGCGCCAGCAGCTTGACCAGGACAGGGGGAACCGGGGAGCTGTTTTTT. This translates into CASSLTRTGGTGELFF.